These 23 T cell receptor beta chains were sequenced from one sample in a study of blood T cell repertoires in COVID-19. Profiled with immunoSEQ multiplex PCR; TCRdb holds only in-frame clones, not every one. The table lists some 260,000 clones, around three quarters of them singletons. The sample was peripheral blood. The source is a woman at least 80 years old with acute or convalescent COVID-19.

This sequence joins TRBV7-2 and TRBJ2-1, with TRBD2 matching 11 bases. V shed 2 bases, J shed 3 bases, and the junction held 6 bases outside the gene matches. Germline V lookup: CDR1 SGHTA, CDR2 FQGNSA. This CDR3 comprises 17 residues. The CDR3 loop reads CASSLFLAGGFYNEQFF. In DNA form, the CDR3 reads TGTGCCAGCAGCTTATTCCTAGCGGGGGGATTCTACAATGAGCAGTTCTTC.

The chain employs TRBV3-1 (or the pseudogene TRBV3-2) and TRBJ2-4, with 13 nucleotides matching TRBD2. Germline CDR1 reads LGHDT; CDR2 reads YNNKEL (reference sequence). The CDR3 sequence is 18 residues long. V lost 5 bases and J lost 0; bases outside the gene matches: 7. CDR3 amino acids: CASSSRLAGGLAKNIQYF. The CDR3 DNA is TGTGCCAGCAGCTCGCGACTAGCGGGGGGCCTAGCCAAAAACATTCAGTACTTC.

The chain employs TRBV10-3 and TRBJ2-7, with D maybe TRBD1 (6 bases). The germline CDR1 and CDR2 sequences are ENHRY and SYGVKD. V dropped 2 bases and J dropped 9 bases, with 14 bases sitting between them. There are 13 residues in the CDR3. This CDR3 is CAISETQGGGQYF. The CDR3 DNA reads as TGTGCCATCAGTGAGACGCAAGGGGGTGGGCAGTACTTC.

V gene TRBV9 combines with J gene TRBJ2-2; TRBD2 matches at 8 bases. Unmatched junction bases numbered 5, after V lost 2 bases and J lost 2 bases. CDR3 size: 16 residues. Germline lookup yields CDR1 SGDLS and CDR2 YYNGEE. The CDR3, as DNA: TGTGCCAGCAGCGTGGGCGGGAGGACAAACACCGGGGAGCTGTTTTTT. Translation gives CASSVGGRTNTGELFF. The complete variable domain, with remaining parts taken from reference TRBV9 and TRBJ2-2, reads DSGVTQTPKHLITATGQRVTLRCSPRSGDLSVYWYQQSLDQGLQFLIQYYNGEERAKGNILERFSAQQFPDLHSELNLSSLELGDSALYFCASSVGGRTNTGELFFGEGSRLTVL.

This clone has more than one count but fewer than ten. This chain joins TRBV7-6 and TRBJ1-1, with D hard to call. The V gene's germline CDR1 is SGHVS and CDR2 FNYEAQ. Trimming left V 4 bases short and J 0 bases short, with 12 bases between. The CDR3 has 15 amino acids. The CDR3 reads CASSSRHDMNTEAFF. The CDR3 nucleotides read TGTGCCAGCAGCTCCCGACACGATATGAACACTGAAGCTTTCTTT.

The chain is built from TRBV7-2 and TRBJ2-7; TRBD2 might be the D (6 bases). The V end lost 0 bases, the J end lost 3 bases, and 12 bases lay between the germline ends. The germline CDR1 and CDR2 sequences are SGHTA and FQGNSA. CDR3 length: 15 amino acids. CDR3 DNA sequence: TGTGCCAGCAGCTTAGCCTCGGGAGCGTACTACGAGCAGTACTTC. Its translation is CASSLASGAYYEQYF.

V and J are TRBV10-1 and TRBJ2-1, with 8 bases lining up with TRBD2. The germline V gene has CDR1 WNHNN and CDR2 SYGVQD (reference sequence). The junction had 5 bases not matched to a gene; V was cut back by 4 bases and J by 6 bases. The CDR3 has 14 amino acids. In DNA form, the CDR3 reads TGCGCCAGCAGTGTAGCGGGGCCATCCAATGAGCAGTTCTTC. The encoded protein is CASSVAGPSNEQFF.

This clone was found a few times. The J gene is TRBJ2-7, the V gene TRBV15, with 8 bases lining up with TRBD1. Germline-derived CDR1 and CDR2 are LNHNV and YYDKDF (reference sequence). This CDR3 comprises 14 residues. V shed 3 bases and J 2 bases; nucleotides not matched to a gene: 3. As DNA, the CDR3 is TGTGCCACCAGCAGGGACAGGGCTACCTACGAGCAGTACTTC. Amino acid sequence: CATSRDRATYEQYF.

This chain uses TRBV6-5 with TRBJ2-7, with 9 bases fitting TRBD1. This CDR3 is built from 15 residues. With 4 bases clipped from V and 2 bases from J, the junction kept 6 bases outside the gene matches. Germline lookup yields CDR1 MNHEY and CDR2 SVGAGI. CDR3 sequence: CASSFRQGEAYEQYF. CDR3 DNA sequence: TGTGCCAGCAGTTTTCGACAGGGGGAAGCCTACGAGCAGTACTTC.

V and J are TRBV7-2 and TRBJ1-1, with 7 bases identical to TRBD1. The CDR3 spans 14 residues. Germline CDR1 reads SGHTA; CDR2 reads FQGNSA. V lost 5 bases and J lost 5; bases outside the gene matches: 8. CDR3 nucleotides: TGTGCCAGCAGCCTCTCGACAGGGAGGACTGAAGCTTTCTTT. Its protein product is CASSLSTGRTEAFF.

V usage is TRBV10-3 and J usage is TRBJ1-1; 8 bases are a match to TRBD1. V lost 2 bases, J lost 2 bases, and 7 bases stayed unmatched. This CDR3 spans 16 amino acids. Germline V gives CDR1 ENHRY, CDR2 SYGVKD. Here the CDR3 DNA reads TGTGCCATCAGTGAGGACAGGGGCCATATTAACACTGAAGCTTTCTTT. Translation: CAISEDRGHINTEAFF.

V is TRBV12-3 or TRBV12-4 and J is TRBJ2-5; D not resolved. The CDR3 sequence is 11 residues long. Trimming cost V 5 bases and J 5 bases, with 6 bases left between them. CDR3 nucleotide sequence: TGTGCCAGCAGTATCCAGGAGACCCAGTACTTC. The encoded protein is CASSIQETQYF.

This clone was seen only once. The chain carries TRBV3-1 (or the pseudogene TRBV3-2) and TRBJ2-5, with D perhaps matching TRBD2 (6 bases). CDR3 length: 19 amino acids. Germline lookup yields CDR1 LGHDT and CDR2 YNNKEL (reference sequence). Trimming took 3 bases from V and 5 from J, leaving 28 bases between them. In nucleotides, the CDR3 is TGTGCCAGCAGCCAGGGGGAAGCTTGGTCGGGGGACTCATGGGAGACCCAGTACTTC. It encodes CASSQGEAWSGDSWETQYF.

V and J are TRBV19 and TRBJ2-1, with 8 bases lining up with TRBD2. Trimming cost V 3 bases and J 0 bases; bases outside gene matches: 13. The CDR3 length is 19 residues. Germline CDR1 and CDR2: LNHDA and SQIVND (reference sequence). The CDR3 region is CASSIYLSPLAGSYNEQFF. DNA for the CDR3: TGTGCCAGTAGTATTTATCTGTCCCCCCTAGCGGGCTCCTACAATGAGCAGTTCTTC.

The table lists this clone with a count of one. This chain joins TRBV3-1 (or the pseudogene TRBV3-2) and TRBJ2-5; a weak D match, TRBD2 (5 bases). The CDR3 length is 15 residues. Trimming cost V 1 base and J 5 bases, with 14 bases left between them. Germline CDR1 is LGHDT and CDR2 is YNNKEL (reference sequence). The CDR3 sequence: CASSQGEWEWETQYF. In DNA form, the CDR3 reads TGTGCCAGCAGCCAAGGAGAGTGGGAGTGGGAGACCCAGTACTTC.

In DNA form, the CDR3 reads TGTGCCAGCAGCAAGGGGGTATTGGAAGGCGAGCAGTACTTC. Amino acid sequence: CASSKGVLEGEQYF. The chain couples TRBV2 to TRBJ2-7; tentative D call: TRBD1 (6 bases). The CDR3 is made up of 14 amino acids. Germline CDR1 reads SNHLY; CDR2 reads FYNNEI. The V gene lost 6 bases and the J gene lost 6 bases, with 18 bases spanning the gap.

The rearrangement joins TRBV19 to TRBJ2-7; the match to TRBD1 covers 9 bases. The V segment lost 2 bases and the J segment 9 bases; nucleotides outside the gene matches: 11. CDR1 is LNHDA and CDR2 is SQIVND in the germline V gene (reference sequence). CDR3 length: 15 residues. CDR3 amino acids: CASSIRAGTGSVQYF. The CDR3 DNA is TGTGCCAGTAGTATAAGGGCCGGGACAGGGTCGGTGCAGTACTTC.

V gene TRBV5-5 combines with J gene TRBJ2-5; D is possibly TRBD2 (6 bases). In germline, CDR1 is SGHKS, CDR2 YYEKEE (reference sequence). V was trimmed by 4 bases and J by 7 bases, leaving 14 bases between them. The CDR3 consists of 13 residues. CDR3 bases: TGTGCCAGCAGCCCGGACGGGGGATGGACCCAGTACTTC. As protein: CASSPDGGWTQYF.

CDR3 amino acids: CASSLGGGTGELFF. The CDR3 nucleotides are TGTGCCAGCAGTTTAGGCGGGGGGACCGGGGAGCTGTTTTTT. The chain uses TRBV27 and TRBJ2-2, with TRBD2 matching 8 bases. The germline CDR1 and CDR2 sequences are MNHEY and SMNVEV (reference sequence). The CDR3 runs to 14 residues. Losses at the gene ends were 2 bases for V and 5 bases for J; bases not matched to a gene: 1.

The rearrangement joins TRBV14 to TRBJ1-3; a possible D gene is TRBD1 (5 bases). The ends were cut back, 4 bases at V and 4 bases at J, with 17 bases in the middle. Germline V gene lookup returns CDR1 SGHDN and CDR2 FVKESK. The CDR3 sequence is 16 residues long. CDR3 region: CASSPYPRVGGNTIYF. CDR3 DNA sequence: TGTGCCAGCAGCCCATACCCCAGGGTCGGGGGAAACACCATATATTTT.

The rearrangement joins TRBV29-1 to TRBJ2-5; 10 nucleotides match TRBD1. V shed 7 bases, J shed 4 bases, and the junction held 9 bases outside the gene matches. CDR1 SQVTM and CDR2 ANQGSEA come from the germline V gene. CDR3 length: 14 residues. The CDR3 loop reads CSAYPGQGLETQYF. CDR3 coding DNA: TGCAGCGCTTACCCGGGACAGGGGTTAGAGACCCAGTACTTC.

The CDR3 DNA follows: TGTGCCAGCAGTTACTCCCAACTAGCGGGGGGTGGAGATACGCAGTATTTT. Amino acids: CASSYSQLAGGGDTQYF. The chain carries TRBV6-2 or TRBV6-3 and TRBJ2-3, with 12 bases fitting TRBD2. The length of the CDR3 is 17 residues. Germline trimming cut 0 bases from V and 5 bases from J; bases unmatched to any gene: 6. Germline CDR1 MNHEY, CDR2 SVGEGT.

A single count supports this clone. V usage is TRBV7-9 and J usage is TRBJ1-4; 9 nucleotides agree with TRBD1. CDR3 length equals 15 residues. Germline V CDR1 and CDR2: SEHNR, FQNEAQ (reference sequence). Trimming cost V 5 bases and J 9 bases; bases outside gene matches: 10. The CDR3 sequence is CASSDQDRGGKKLFF. Here the CDR3 DNA reads TGTGCCAGCAGCGACCAGGACAGGGGCGGTAAAAAACTGTTTTTT.